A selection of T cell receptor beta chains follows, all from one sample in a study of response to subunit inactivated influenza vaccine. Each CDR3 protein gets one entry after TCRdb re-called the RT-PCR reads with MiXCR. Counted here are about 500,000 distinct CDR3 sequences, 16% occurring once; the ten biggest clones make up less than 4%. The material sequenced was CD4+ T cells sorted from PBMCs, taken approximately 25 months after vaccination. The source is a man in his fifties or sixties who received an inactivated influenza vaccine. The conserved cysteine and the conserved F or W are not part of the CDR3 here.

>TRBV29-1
SVRGGTSGSTDTQY
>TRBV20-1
SAPDRRAGNTIY
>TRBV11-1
ASSPGQGPHEQF
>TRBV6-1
ASGTGGTSGFTDTQY
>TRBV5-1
ASRWSGLAGETQY
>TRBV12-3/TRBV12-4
ASTLRGGYGYT
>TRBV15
ATSRGEAGRGAGELF
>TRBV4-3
ASSQAQGAGEKLF
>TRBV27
ASTRQENSPLH
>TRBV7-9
ASSLVGQGGVVF
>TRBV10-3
PISYGSRGETQY
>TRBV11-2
ASSLEIRYEQF
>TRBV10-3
AISEPSRDNEQF
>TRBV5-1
ASGAGGRYNEQF
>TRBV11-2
ASRQIRGPRWDTQY
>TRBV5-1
ASSSLPARPGQANTGELF
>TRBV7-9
ASSPMTVTGELF
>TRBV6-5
ASSYYGQAPDTQY
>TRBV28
ASSLLAIGAGKNIQY
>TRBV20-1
SALTSSRSGNTIY
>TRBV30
AWRTGFRNTEAF
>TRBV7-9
ASSLFPGGTNEKLF
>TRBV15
ATSRDYRLAETDTQY
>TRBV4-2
ASSQSGIYNEQF
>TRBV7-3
ASSLNRAGTDTQY
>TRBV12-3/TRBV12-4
ASTAGTAYGYT
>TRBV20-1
SARTGGYGYT
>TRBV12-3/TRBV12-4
ASSLRDRGFL
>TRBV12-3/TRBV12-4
ASSGTGEGQPQH
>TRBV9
ASSVGSLNEKLF
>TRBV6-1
ASSAPPGQGREKLF
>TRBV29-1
SASGGIGELF
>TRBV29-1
SVGRGLTYEQY
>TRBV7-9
ASSSRVGRRDEQF
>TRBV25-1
ASKSTQENEAF
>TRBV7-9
ASSLEVGNQPQH
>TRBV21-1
ASSIHRLQYTYEQY
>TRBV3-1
ASSQGQGASDTQY
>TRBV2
ASSGGQAVNQPQH
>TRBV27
ASSFNTAYEQY
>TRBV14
ASTKGRDTEQY
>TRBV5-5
ASSSRLAGGRDYNEQF
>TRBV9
ASSVEGQGYYGYT
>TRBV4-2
ASSQDPRAGRLGGELF
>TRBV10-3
AAKGARTGELF
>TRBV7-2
ASSLGNRRNEKLF
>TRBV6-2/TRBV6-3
ASDEKRGSSYEQY
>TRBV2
ASSVRSGDGGELF
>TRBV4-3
ASSPPGTETYEQY
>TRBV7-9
ASSSTTTGLGYT
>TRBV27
ASSPLAVGTDTQY
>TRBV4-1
ASSQFGLNTEAF
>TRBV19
ASSKEKGSEQF
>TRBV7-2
ASSLEVRVLNEQF
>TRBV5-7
ASSEQGAQSTDTQY
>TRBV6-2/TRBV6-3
ASRRMTGSQNNEQF
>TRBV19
ASSKQGRIMNTEAF
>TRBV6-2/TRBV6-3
ASSYSATGELF
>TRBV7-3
ASSLSEQY